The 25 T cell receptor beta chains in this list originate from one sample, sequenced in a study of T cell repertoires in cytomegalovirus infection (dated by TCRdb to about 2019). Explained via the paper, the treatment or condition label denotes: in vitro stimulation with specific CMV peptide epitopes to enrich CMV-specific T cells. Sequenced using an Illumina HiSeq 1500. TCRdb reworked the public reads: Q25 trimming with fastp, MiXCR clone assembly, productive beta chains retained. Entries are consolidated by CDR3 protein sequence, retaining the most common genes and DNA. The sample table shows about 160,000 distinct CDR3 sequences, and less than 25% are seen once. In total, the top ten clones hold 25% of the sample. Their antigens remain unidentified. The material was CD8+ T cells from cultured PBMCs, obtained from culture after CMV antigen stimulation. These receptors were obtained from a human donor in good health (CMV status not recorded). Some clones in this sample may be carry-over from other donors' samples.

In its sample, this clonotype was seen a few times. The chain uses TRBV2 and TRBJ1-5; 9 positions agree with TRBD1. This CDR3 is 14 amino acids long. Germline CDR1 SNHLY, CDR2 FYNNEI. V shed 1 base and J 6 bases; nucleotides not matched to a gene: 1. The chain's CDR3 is CASSEGQGVQPQHF. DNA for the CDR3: TGTGCCAGCAGTGAAGGACAGGGGGTTCAGCCCCAGCATTTT.

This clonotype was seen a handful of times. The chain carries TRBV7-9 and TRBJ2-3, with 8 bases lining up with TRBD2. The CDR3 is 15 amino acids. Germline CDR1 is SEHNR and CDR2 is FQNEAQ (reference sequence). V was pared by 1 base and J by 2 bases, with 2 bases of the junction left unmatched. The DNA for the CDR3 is TGTGCCAGCAGCTTAGGCGGGGGGAACACAGATACGCAGTATTTT. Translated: CASSLGGGNTDTQYF.

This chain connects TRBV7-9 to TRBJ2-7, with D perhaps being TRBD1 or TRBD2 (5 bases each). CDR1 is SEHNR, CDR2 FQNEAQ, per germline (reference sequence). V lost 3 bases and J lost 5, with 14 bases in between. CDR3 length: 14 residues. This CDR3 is CASSLNTGRHEQYF. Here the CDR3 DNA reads TGTGCCAGCAGCTTGAATACGGGGCGACACGAGCAGTACTTC.

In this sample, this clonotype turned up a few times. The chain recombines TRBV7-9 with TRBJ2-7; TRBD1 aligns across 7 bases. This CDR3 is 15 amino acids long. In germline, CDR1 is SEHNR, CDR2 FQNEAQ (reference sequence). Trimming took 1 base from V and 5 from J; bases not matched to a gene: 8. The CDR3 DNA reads TGTGCCAGCAGCTTAGAGGATGACAGGGTACACGAGCAGTACTTC. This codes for CASSLEDDRVHEQYF.

The CDR3 bases are TGTGCCAGCAGCAATGGCGGCCGGCCCCAGCATTTT. Translating gives CASSNGGRPQHF. The rearrangement joins TRBV27 to TRBJ1-5; no reliable D call. CDR3 length equals 12 residues. V was cut by 6 bases and J by 9 bases, with 12 bases left in between. Per germline, CDR1 MNHEY and CDR2 SMNVEV (reference sequence).

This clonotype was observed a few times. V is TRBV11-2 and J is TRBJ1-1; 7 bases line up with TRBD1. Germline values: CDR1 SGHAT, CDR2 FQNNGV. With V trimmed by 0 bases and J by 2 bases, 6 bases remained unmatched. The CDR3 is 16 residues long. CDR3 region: CASSLDLRGLNTEAFF. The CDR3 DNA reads TGTGCCAGCAGCTTAGACCTTAGGGGGCTTAACACTGAAGCTTTCTTT.

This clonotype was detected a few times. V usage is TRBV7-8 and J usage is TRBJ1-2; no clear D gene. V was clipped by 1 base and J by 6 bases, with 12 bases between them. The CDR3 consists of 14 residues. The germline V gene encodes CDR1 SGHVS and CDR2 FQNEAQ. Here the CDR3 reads CASSLEVNSHGYTF. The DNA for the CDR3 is TGTGCCAGCAGCTTAGAAGTCAACAGTCATGGCTACACCTTC. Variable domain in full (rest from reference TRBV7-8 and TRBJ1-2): GAGVSQSPRYKVAKRGQDVALRCDPISGHVSLFWYQQALGQGPEFLTYFQNEAQLDKSGLPSDRFFAERPEGSVSTLKIQRTQQEDSAVYLCASSLEVNSHGYTFGSGTRLTVV.

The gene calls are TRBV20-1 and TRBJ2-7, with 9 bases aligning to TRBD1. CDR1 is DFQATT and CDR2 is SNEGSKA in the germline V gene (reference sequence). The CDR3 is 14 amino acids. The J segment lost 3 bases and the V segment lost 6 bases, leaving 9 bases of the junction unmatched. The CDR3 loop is CSARWGQGVYEQYF. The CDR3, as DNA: TGCAGTGCGCGCTGGGGACAGGGTGTCTACGAGCAGTACTTC.

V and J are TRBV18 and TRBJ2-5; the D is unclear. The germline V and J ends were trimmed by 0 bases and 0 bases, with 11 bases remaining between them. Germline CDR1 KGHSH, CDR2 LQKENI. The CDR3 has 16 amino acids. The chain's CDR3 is CASSPPVLTNQETQYF. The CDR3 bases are TGTGCCAGCTCACCACCCGTCTTGACGAACCAAGAGACCCAGTACTTC.

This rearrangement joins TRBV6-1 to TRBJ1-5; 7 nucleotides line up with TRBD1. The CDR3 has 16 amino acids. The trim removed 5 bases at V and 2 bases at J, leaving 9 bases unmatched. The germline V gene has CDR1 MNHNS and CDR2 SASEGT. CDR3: CASSRDPGQGNQPQHF. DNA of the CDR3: TGTGCCAGCAGTCGAGACCCCGGACAGGGCAATCAGCCCCAGCATTTT.

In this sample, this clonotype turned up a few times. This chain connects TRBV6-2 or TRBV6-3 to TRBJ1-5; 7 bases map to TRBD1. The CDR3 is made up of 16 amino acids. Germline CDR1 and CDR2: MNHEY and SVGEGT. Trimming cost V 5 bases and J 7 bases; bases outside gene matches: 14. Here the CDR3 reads CASSLRTGTAGQPQHF. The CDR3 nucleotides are TGTGCCAGCAGTCTACGAACCGGGACAGCGGGCCAGCCCCAGCATTTT.

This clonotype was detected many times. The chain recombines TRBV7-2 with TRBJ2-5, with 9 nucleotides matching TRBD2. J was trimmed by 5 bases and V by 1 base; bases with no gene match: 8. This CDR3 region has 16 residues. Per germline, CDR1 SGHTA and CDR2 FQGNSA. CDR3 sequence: CASSLESGGPQETQYF. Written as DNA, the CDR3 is TGTGCCAGCAGCTTAGAGAGCGGGGGGCCTCAGGAGACCCAGTACTTC.

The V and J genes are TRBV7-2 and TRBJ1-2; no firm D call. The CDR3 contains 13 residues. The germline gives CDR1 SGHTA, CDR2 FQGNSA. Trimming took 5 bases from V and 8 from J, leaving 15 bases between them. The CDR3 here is CASSSAPEDGYTF. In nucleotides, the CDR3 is TGTGCCAGCAGCAGCGCCCCGGAAGACGGCTACACCTTC.

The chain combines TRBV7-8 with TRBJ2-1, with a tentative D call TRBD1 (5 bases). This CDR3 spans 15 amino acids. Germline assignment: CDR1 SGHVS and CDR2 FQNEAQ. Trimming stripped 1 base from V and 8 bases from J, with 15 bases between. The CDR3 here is CASSLVVVREHEQFF. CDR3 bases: TGTGCCAGCAGCTTAGTAGTAGTCAGGGAACATGAGCAGTTCTTC.

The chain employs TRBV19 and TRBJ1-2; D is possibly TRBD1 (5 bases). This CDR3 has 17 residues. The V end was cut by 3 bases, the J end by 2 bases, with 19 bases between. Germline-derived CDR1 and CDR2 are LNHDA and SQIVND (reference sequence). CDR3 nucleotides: TGTGCCAGTAGTATTCAGGGCCTGGGGAGGACGAACTATGGCTACACCTTC. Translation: CASSIQGLGRTNYGYTF.

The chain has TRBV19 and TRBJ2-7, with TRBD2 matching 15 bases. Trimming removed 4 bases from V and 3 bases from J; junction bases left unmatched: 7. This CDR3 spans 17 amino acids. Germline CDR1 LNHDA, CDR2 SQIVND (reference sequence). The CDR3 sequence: CASSTGTSGGTNYEQYF. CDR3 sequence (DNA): TGTGCCAGTAGTACCGGGACTAGCGGGGGGACTAACTACGAGCAGTACTTC.

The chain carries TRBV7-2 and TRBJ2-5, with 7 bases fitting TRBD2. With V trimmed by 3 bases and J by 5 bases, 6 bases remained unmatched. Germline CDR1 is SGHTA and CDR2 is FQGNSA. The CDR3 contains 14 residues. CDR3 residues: CASSFWMGGETQYF. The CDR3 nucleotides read TGTGCCAGCAGCTTCTGGATGGGGGGGGAGACCCAGTACTTC.

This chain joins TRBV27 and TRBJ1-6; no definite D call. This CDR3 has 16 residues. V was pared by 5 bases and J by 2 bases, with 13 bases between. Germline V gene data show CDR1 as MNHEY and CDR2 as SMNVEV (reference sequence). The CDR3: CASSHTWETYNSPLHF. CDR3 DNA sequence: TGTGCCAGCAGTCACACATGGGAAACCTATAATTCACCCCTCCACTTT.

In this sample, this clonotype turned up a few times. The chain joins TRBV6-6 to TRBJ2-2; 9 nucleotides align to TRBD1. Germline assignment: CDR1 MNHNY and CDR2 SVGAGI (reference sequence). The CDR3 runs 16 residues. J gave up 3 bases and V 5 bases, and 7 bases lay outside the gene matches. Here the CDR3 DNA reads TGTGCCAGCAGTGCATGGACAGGGGACGACACCGGGGAGCTGTTTTTT. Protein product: CASSAWTGDDTGELFF.

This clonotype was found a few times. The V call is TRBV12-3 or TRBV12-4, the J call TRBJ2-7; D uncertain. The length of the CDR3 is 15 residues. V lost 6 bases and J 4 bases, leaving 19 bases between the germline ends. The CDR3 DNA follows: TGTGCCAGCAGCTATACTCAGGACCAAGGATACGAGCAGTACTTC. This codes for CASSYTQDQGYEQYF.

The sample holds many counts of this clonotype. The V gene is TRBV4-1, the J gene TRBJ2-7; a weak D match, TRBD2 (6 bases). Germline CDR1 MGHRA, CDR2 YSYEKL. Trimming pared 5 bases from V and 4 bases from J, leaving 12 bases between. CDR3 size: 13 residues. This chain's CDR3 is CASSAPGAYEQYF. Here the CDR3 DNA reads TGCGCCAGCAGCGCGCCGGGAGCGTACGAGCAGTACTTC.

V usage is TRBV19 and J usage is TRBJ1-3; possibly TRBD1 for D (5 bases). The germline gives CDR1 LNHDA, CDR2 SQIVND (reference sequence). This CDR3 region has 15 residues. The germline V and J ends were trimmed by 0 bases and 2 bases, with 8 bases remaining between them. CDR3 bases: TGTGCCAGTAGTATAGATCCGGGGCCTGGAAACACCATATATTTT. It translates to CASSIDPGPGNTIYF.

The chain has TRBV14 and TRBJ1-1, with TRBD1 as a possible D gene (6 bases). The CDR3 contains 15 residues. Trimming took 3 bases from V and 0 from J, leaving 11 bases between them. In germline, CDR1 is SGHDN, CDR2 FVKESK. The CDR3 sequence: CASSHRTVMNTEAFF. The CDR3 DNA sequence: TGTGCCAGCAGCCACCGGACAGTCATGAACACTGAAGCTTTCTTT.

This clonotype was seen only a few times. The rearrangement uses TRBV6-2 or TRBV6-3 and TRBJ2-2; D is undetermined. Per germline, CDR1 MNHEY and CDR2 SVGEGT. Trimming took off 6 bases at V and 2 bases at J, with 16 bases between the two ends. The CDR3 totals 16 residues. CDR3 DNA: TGTGCCAGCAGCCCTGAAGCCCGGTACAACACCGGGGAGCTGTTTTTT. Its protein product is CASSPEARYNTGELFF.

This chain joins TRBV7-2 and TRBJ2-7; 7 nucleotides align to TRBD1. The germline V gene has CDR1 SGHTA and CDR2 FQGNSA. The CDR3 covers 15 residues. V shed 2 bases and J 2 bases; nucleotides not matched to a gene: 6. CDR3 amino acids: CASSLQQGSPYEQYF. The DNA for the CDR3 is TGTGCCAGCAGCTTACAACAGGGGTCCCCCTACGAGCAGTACTTC.